The 32 T cell receptor beta chains below were found in one sample sequenced in a study of CDR3 diversity in severe acne. TCRdb independently ran MiXCR on the PCR reads; one entry per CDR3 protein. The table shows about 85,000 distinct CDR3 sequences, with around 50% occurring only once. Sequencing was done on a sample of blood. All receptors come from a male donor in good health, serving as a control.

This clonotype was observed a handful of times. The chain links TRBV6-6 to TRBJ1-5; TRBD1 aligns across 7 bases. V lost 5 bases to trimming and J lost 5 bases; unmatched junction nucleotides: 3. Germline V gene data show CDR1 as MNHNY and CDR2 as SVGAGI (reference sequence). The CDR3 loop spans 13 amino acids. CDR3: CASSDREDQPQHF. DNA for the CDR3: TGTGCCAGCAGTGACAGGGAGGATCAGCCCCAGCATTTT.

Concerning this clonotype itself: A read error may produce the germline difference seen at one junction end. This chain connects TRBV20-1 to TRBJ2-3; perhaps TRBD1 as D (5 bases). The CDR3 is made up of 8 amino acids. Looked up from germline, CDR1 is DFQATT and CDR2 is SNEGSKA (reference sequence). This chain's CDR3 is CSASRQGF. In DNA form, the CDR3 reads TGCAGTGCTAGTAGGCAGGGATTT.

With respect to this clonotype: Here the CDR3 omits its conserved ending phenylalanine or tryptophan, so a read error is the likely source. It is unclear where the CDR3 begins or ends on the DNA, so no DNA is shown, and the CDR3 is as TCRdb lists it. V gene TRBV9 combines with J gene TRBJ1-6. In germline, CDR1 is SGDLS, CDR2 YYNGEE. The CDR3 is 8 amino acids long, termini counted. The CDR3 loop is CASSPTTT.

This clonotype was seen at least ten times. This rearrangement joins TRBV20-1 to TRBJ1-2, with 7 bases aligning to TRBD1. Trimming removed 0 bases from V and 2 bases from J; junction bases left unmatched: 9. Germline CDR1 DFQATT, CDR2 SNEGSKA (reference sequence). The CDR3 is 16 amino acids. The CDR3 reads CSARDEGSGGNYGYTF. The CDR3 region has the DNA TGCAGTGCTAGAGATGAGGGGTCAGGGGGAAACTATGGCTACACCTTC.

Worth noting for this clonotype: Relative to the germline gene, one junction end is altered; a read error may explain this. CDR3 in DNA: TGCGCCAGCAGCCAAGAACAGCTGAATCAGCCCCAGCATTTT. Its translation: CASSQEQLNQPQHF. The rearrangement links TRBV5-4 to TRBJ1-5, with D unresolved. Per the germline V gene, CDR1 is SGHNT and CDR2 is YYREEE (reference sequence). This CDR3 is built from 14 residues.

This clonotype rates as medium-sized. The V gene is TRBV5-1, the J gene TRBJ2-7; no reliable D call. The V end was cut by 1 base, the J end by 6 bases, with 11 bases between. Germline CDR1 reads SGHRS; CDR2 reads YFSETQ. This CDR3 contains 13 residues. Here the CDR3 reads CASSLFAVSEQYF. In nucleotides, the CDR3 is TGCGCCAGCAGCTTGTTTGCGGTTAGCGAGCAGTACTTC.

Note on this clonotype: A read error may produce the germline difference seen at one junction end. V usage is TRBV10-2 and J usage is TRBJ2-4, with D maybe TRBD2 (6 bases). The CDR3 consists of 16 residues. CDR1 and CDR2 (germline): WSHSY, SAAADI. The CDR3 reads CASSESGGIARNIQYF. CDR3 in DNA: TGCGCCAGCAGTGAGTCGGGGGGAATAGCCAGAAACATTCAGTACTTC.

This clonotype was detected ten times or more. The chain couples TRBV25-1 to TRBJ1-2, with a weak D call TRBD1 (6 bases). The V gene's germline CDR1 is MGHDK and CDR2 SYGVNS. V dropped 0 bases and J dropped 5 bases, with 10 bases sitting between them. The CDR3 covers 14 residues. For the CDR3, the DNA is TGTGCCAGCAGTGAATACAGCCAGGGGTATGGCTACACCTTC. The encoded protein is CASSEYSQGYGYTF.

The table lists this clonotype with many counts. V and J are TRBV10-3 and TRBJ2-3; 7 bases align to TRBD1. The CDR3 has 12 residues. V dropped 6 bases and J dropped 5; count of bases not matched to a gene: 2. Germline CDR1 is ENHRY and CDR2 is SYGVKD. The chain's CDR3 is CAISTGEDTQYF. Here the CDR3 DNA reads TGTGCCATCAGCACAGGGGAAGATACGCAGTATTTT.

CDR3 sequence: CASSLALAGDYNEQFF. In DNA, the CDR3 is TGTGCCAGCAGCTTGGCCCTAGCGGGAGACTACAATGAGCAGTTCTTC. The chain employs TRBV5-5 and TRBJ2-1; TRBD2 matches at 10 bases. Trimming at V came to 0 bases and at J to 3 bases, leaving 3 bases not matched to a gene. The germline gives CDR1 SGHKS, CDR2 YYEKEE (reference sequence). This CDR3 contains 16 residues.

In regard to this clonotype: As the CDR3 is not closed by the conserved phenylalanine or tryptophan, this likely results from a read error. Because the CDR3's place on the DNA is in doubt, the DNA is left out and the CDR3 is given as listed by TCRdb. The rearrangement links TRBV7-9 to TRBJ2-7; no DNA check was done on the table's D call, TRBD2. The CDR3 extends over 13 residues, inclusive of both ends. CDR1 is SEHNR, CDR2 FQNEAQ, per germline (reference sequence). The CDR3 loop reads CASSSDSRGFFGP.

The chain couples TRBV6-5 to TRBJ1-2; D perhaps matches TRBD1 (5 bases). The CDR3 covers 10 residues. Trimming removed 11 bases at V and 4 bases at J, with 8 bases between. Looked up from germline, CDR1 is MNHEY and CDR2 is SVGAGI. The CDR3 sequence: CAVGPYGYTF. In DNA, the CDR3 is TGTGCCGTGGGACCCTATGGCTACACCTTC.

The chain has TRBV6-5 and TRBJ2-2; 12 nucleotides align to TRBD2. The CDR3 runs 16 residues. Germline V gene lookup returns CDR1 MNHEY and CDR2 SVGAGI. The V gene end was trimmed by 6 bases and the J gene end by 4 bases; junction bases not matched to a gene: 6. The CDR3 DNA reads TGTGCCAGCAGCCAACTAGCGGGAGGAGGCACCGGGGAGCTGTTTTTT. Translating gives CASSQLAGGGTGELFF.

This rearrangement joins TRBV6-5 to TRBJ2-5, with 8 bases identical to TRBD1. Trimming removed 5 bases from V and 5 bases from J; junction bases left unmatched: 10. Germline-derived CDR1 and CDR2 are MNHEY and SVGAGI. This CDR3 comprises 15 residues. The CDR3 region is CASSLRTGKGETQYF. The CDR3 DNA sequence: TGTGCCAGCAGTCTCCGGACAGGGAAAGGGGAGACCCAGTACTTC.

In this sample, this clonotype turned up many times. The chain carries TRBV20-1 and TRBJ2-7; D is unresolved. Deletions cut 0 bases from V and 12 bases from J, with 12 bases between. The CDR3 is made up of 11 amino acids. Germline assignment: CDR1 DFQATT and CDR2 SNEGSKA (reference sequence). CDR3: CSARDDEGRYF. Here the CDR3 DNA reads TGCAGTGCTAGAGATGACGAAGGTCGGTACTTC.

This clonotype showed up many times. The rearrangement uses TRBV24-1 and TRBJ2-5, with D tentatively TRBD2 (5 bases). Trimming shortened V by 5 bases and J by 0 bases, and 12 bases separated the two germline ends. This CDR3 region has 15 residues. The germline V gene has CDR1 KGHDR and CDR2 SFDVKD. The CDR3 nucleotides read TGTGCCACCAGTGCGGCAGACGGGGACCAAGAGACCCAGTACTTC. Translating it yields CATSAADGDQETQYF.

This clonotype was observed at least ten times. The chain couples TRBV25-1 to TRBJ2-1; 12 bases agree with TRBD2. V lost 8 bases, J lost 2 bases, and 4 bases stayed unmatched. CDR1 MGHDK and CDR2 SYGVNS come from the germline V gene. This CDR3 has 15 residues. CDR3 in amino acids: CASSRTSGTYNEQFF. The CDR3 DNA follows: TGTGCCAGCTCCCGGACTAGCGGGACCTACAATGAGCAGTTCTTC. Using reference TRBV25-1 and TRBJ2-1 for the parts outside the CDR3, the full variable domain is EADIYQTPRYLVIGTGKKITLECSQTMGHDKMYWYQQDPGMELHLIHYSYGVNSTEKGDLSSESTVSRIRTEHFPLTLESARPSHTSQYLCASSRTSGTYNEQFFGPGTRLTVL.

The gene calls are TRBV9 and TRBJ1-6; 8 positions match TRBD1. The germline CDR1 and CDR2 sequences are SGDLS and YYNGEE. J was trimmed by 7 bases and V by 0 bases; bases with no gene match: 3. The CDR3 has 15 amino acids. The CDR3 DNA follows: TGTGCCAGCAGCGTAGGGACAGGGAGCAATTCACCCCTCCACTTT. Translating gives CASSVGTGSNSPLHF.

The rearrangement uses TRBV19 and TRBJ2-7; perhaps TRBD2 as D (6 bases). The V end lost 9 bases, the J end lost 4 bases, and 22 bases lay between the germline ends. The CDR3 totals 15 residues. The V gene's germline CDR1 is LNHDA and CDR2 SQIVND (reference sequence). The chain's CDR3 is CASSESYGSEYEQYF. As DNA, the CDR3 is TGTGCCAGCAGTGAATCGTACGGGAGTGAATACGAGCAGTACTTC.

The chain recombines TRBV5-6 with TRBJ1-5; 7 bases are a match to TRBD1. With 4 bases clipped from V and 0 bases from J, the junction kept 10 bases outside the gene matches. The CDR3 runs 17 residues. Germline-derived CDR1 and CDR2 are SGHDT and YYEEEE. The CDR3 loop is CASSNRLRGDSNQPQHF. The CDR3 region has the DNA TGTGCCAGCAGCAATCGACTCAGGGGGGATAGCAATCAGCCCCAGCATTTT.

On this clonotype itself: Possible read error: a much larger clone is one base away. V gene TRBV6-5 combines with J gene TRBJ2-7; D is possibly TRBD1 (6 bases). The CDR3 spans 15 residues. V was cut by 0 bases and J by 6 bases, with 15 bases left in between. Germline V lookup: CDR1 MNHEY, CDR2 SVGAGI. CDR3 coding DNA: TGTGCCAGCAGTTACTCTTCAGGGGCTGCCTGCGAGCAGTACTTC. Translated, it gives CASSYSSGAACEQYF.

The sample holds many counts of this clonotype. The CDR3 DNA reads as TGTGCCATCAGTGAGTCATCACGCGGGAGAGTCGACAATGAGCAGTTCTTC. Translation gives CAISESSRGRVDNEQFF. The chain couples TRBV10-3 to TRBJ2-1, with 7 bases that match TRBD2. CDR1 and CDR2 from the germline V gene are ENHRY and SYGVKD. Trimming took 0 bases from V and 5 from J; bases not matched to a gene: 10. This CDR3 contains 17 residues.

V usage is TRBV3-1 and J usage is TRBJ2-2; 9 nucleotides line up with TRBD1. V lost 0 bases and J lost 4; bases outside the gene matches: 6. Germline CDR1 reads LGHDT; CDR2 reads YNNKEL (reference sequence). This CDR3 spans 17 amino acids. The CDR3 nucleotides read TGTGCCAGCAGCCAAGAGGACAGGGGACCTTCCACCGGGGAGCTGTTTTTT. Translated, it gives CASSQEDRGPSTGELFF.

This clonotype was recorded at least ten times. The chain carries TRBV27 and TRBJ2-7, with D perhaps TRBD1 (5 bases). Trimming left V 3 bases short and J 5 bases short, with 14 bases between. Per the germline V gene, CDR1 is MNHEY and CDR2 is SMNVEV (reference sequence). The CDR3 has 14 residues. As DNA, the CDR3 is TGTGCCAGCAGTTTGTCAGGGTCACTTAACGAGCAGTACTTC. It codes for CASSLSGSLNEQYF.

V usage is TRBV19 and J usage is TRBJ2-2; D not certain. This CDR3 contains 13 residues. Germline values: CDR1 LNHDA, CDR2 SQIVND (reference sequence). V shed 2 bases and J shed 6 bases, with 7 bases lying between them. The CDR3 loop is CASSIQISGELFF. The CDR3, as DNA: TGTGCCAGTAGTATACAGATTTCCGGGGAGCTGTTTTTT.

As regards this clonotype: One junction end disagrees with the germline gene, perhaps due to a read error. The chain carries TRBV10-1 and TRBJ1-1; 7 bases agree with TRBD1. The CDR3 has 13 amino acids. The germline CDR1 and CDR2 sequences are WNHNN and SYGVQD (reference sequence). Here the CDR3 DNA reads TGCGCCAGCAGAGAGTCAGGGGGAACTGAAGCTTTCTTT. This encodes CASRESGGTEAFF.

This clonotype occurred many times. The rearrangement joins TRBV6-5 to TRBJ1-1; 10 positions match TRBD1. The V gene end was trimmed by 6 bases and the J gene end by 2 bases; junction bases not matched to a gene: 3. Germline V gene sequence: CDR1 MNHEY, CDR2 SVGAGI. This CDR3 spans 14 amino acids. The CDR3 DNA reads as TGTGCCAGCAGCCGACAGGGGGCAAACACTGAAGCTTTCTTT. Amino acid sequence: CASSRQGANTEAFF.

There are a few counts of this clonotype. The chain links TRBV20-1 to TRBJ2-5, with TRBD2 matching over 10 bases. The germline V gene encodes CDR1 DFQATT and CDR2 SNEGSKA (reference sequence). The CDR3 contains 18 residues. The V gene end was trimmed by 6 bases and the J gene end by 1 base; junction bases not matched to a gene: 17. Written as DNA, the CDR3 is TGCAGTGCGTCCTCGGGAGCGGGAGGGGGTTTACCCCAAGAGACCCAGTACTTC. This translates into CSASSGAGGGLPQETQYF.

This clonotype was seen once. The chain uses TRBV25-1 and TRBJ1-2; no firm D call. CDR3 length: 14 residues. Trimming removed 3 bases from V and 0 bases from J, with 8 bases in between. Germline V lookup: CDR1 MGHDK, CDR2 SYGVNS. CDR3 loop: CASSEGATNYGYTF. The CDR3 DNA reads as TGTGCCAGCAGTGAGGGCGCGACTAACTATGGCTACACCTTC.

This clonotype occurred once. This sequence joins TRBV7-3 and TRBJ1-2, with D possibly being TRBD1 (5 bases). Between the trimmed V and J ends, which lost 5 bases and 6 bases, there was a span of 13 bases. The V gene's germline CDR1 is SGHTA and CDR2 FQGTGA. The CDR3 is made up of 13 amino acids. The CDR3 protein is CASSLRAGNGYTF. CDR3 DNA: TGTGCCAGCAGCCTTAGGGCAGGGAATGGCTACACCTTC.

This chain uses TRBV3-1 with TRBJ2-2; D perhaps matches TRBD2 (6 bases). The germline V gene encodes CDR1 LGHDT and CDR2 YNNKEL (reference sequence). There are 13 residues in the CDR3. Trimming shortened V by 1 base and J by 6 bases, and 6 bases separated the two germline ends. Written as DNA, the CDR3 is TGTGCCAGCAGCCAAGGGAGGGCCGGGGAGCTGTTTTTT. Amino acid sequence: CASSQGRAGELFF.

The chain employs TRBV4-1 and TRBJ2-7; the D is unclear. Deletions cut 2 bases from V and 6 bases from J, with 17 bases between. Germline lookup yields CDR1 MGHRA and CDR2 YSYEKL. The CDR3 covers 15 residues. The CDR3 is CASSQPRSASREQYF. For the CDR3, the DNA is TGCGCCAGCAGCCAACCTAGGAGCGCTAGTCGCGAGCAGTACTTC.